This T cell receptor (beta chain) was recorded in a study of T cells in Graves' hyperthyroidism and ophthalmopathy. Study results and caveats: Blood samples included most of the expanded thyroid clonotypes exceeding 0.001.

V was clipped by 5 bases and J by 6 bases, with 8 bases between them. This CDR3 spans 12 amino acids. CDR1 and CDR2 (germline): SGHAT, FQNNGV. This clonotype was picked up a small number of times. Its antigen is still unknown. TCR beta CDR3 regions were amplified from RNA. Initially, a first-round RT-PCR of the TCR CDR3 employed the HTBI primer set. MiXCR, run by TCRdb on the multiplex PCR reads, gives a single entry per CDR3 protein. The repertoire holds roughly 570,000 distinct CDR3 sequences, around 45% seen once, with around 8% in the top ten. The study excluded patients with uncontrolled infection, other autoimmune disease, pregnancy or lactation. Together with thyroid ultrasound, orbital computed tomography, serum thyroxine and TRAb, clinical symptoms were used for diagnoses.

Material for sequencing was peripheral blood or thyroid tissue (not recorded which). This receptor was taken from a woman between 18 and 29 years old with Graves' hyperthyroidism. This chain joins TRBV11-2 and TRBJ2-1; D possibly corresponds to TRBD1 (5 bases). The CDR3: CASSATGNEQFF. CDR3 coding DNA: TGTGCCAGCAGCGCCACAGGCAATGAGCAGTTCTTC.